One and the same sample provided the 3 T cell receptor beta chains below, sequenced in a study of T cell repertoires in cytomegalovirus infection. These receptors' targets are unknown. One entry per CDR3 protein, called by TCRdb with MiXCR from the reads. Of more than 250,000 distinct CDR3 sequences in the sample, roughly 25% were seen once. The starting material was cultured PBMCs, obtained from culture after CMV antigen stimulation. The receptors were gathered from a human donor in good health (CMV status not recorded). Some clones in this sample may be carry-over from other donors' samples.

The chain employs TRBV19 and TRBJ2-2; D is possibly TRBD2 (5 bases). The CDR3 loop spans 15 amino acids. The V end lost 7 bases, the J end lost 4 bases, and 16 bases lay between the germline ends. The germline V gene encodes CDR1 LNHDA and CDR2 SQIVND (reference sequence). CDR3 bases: TGTGCCAGTAAACGTCGGCTAGCTGGCACCGGGGAGCTGTTTTTT. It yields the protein CASKRRLAGTGELFF.

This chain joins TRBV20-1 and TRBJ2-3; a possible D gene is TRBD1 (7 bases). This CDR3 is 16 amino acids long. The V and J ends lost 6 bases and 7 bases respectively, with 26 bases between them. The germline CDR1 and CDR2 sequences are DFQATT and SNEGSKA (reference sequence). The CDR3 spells CSAPTTRGAIPYTQYF. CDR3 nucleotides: TGCAGTGCCCCTACGACCAGGGGGGCGATCCCTTATACGCAGTATTTT.

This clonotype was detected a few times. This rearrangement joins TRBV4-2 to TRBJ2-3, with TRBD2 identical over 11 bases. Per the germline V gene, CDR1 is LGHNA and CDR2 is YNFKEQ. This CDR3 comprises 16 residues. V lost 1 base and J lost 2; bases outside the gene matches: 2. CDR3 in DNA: TGTGCCAGCAGCCAAGCACTAGCGGGAGCCACAGATACGCAGTATTTT. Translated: CASSQALAGATDTQYF.